This entry lists 9 T cell receptor beta chains sequenced from one sample in a study of T cell clonality in common variable immunodeficiency. Produced via immunoSEQ multiplex PCR; TCRdb's table is partial and in-frame only. Recorded here are around 45,000 clones, none singletons. Specimen: peripheral blood mononuclear cells. These receptors came from a person between 18 and 69 years old in good health.

This clone was counted a few times. The read comes to an end 3 residues before the CDR3 does, leaving the germline J gene to fill in the end. The V gene is TRBV11-1, the J gene TRBJ2-1, with 7 nucleotides matching TRBD2. CDR3 length: 14 residues. Per the germline V gene, CDR1 is SGHAT and CDR2 is FQDESV (reference sequence). The V gene end was trimmed by 6 bases and the J gene end by 7 bases; junction bases not matched to a gene: 9. The CDR3 is CASSRRERFNEQFF. The CDR3 bases that were read are TGTGCCAGCAGTCGGCGGGAGAGGTTTAATGAG.

This clone was seen at least ten times. The observed sequence ends 3 residues before the CDR3 terminus, with the missing tail filled in from the germline J gene. The gene calls are TRBV6-2 or TRBV6-3 and TRBJ1-1; D remains ambiguous. Germline values: CDR1 MNHEY, CDR2 SVGEGT. The CDR3 is made up of 12 amino acids. The CDR3 loop is CASSPVRVTAFF. CDR3 DNA, as far as it was read: TGTGCCAGCAGCCCCGTTCGGGTAACA.

This clone was observed at least ten times. The DNA ends 3 residues before the CDR3 does, and the rest of the CDR3 is filled in from the germline J gene. V and J are TRBV12-3 or TRBV12-4 and TRBJ2-7; the match to TRBD2 covers 12 bases. This CDR3 has 13 residues. Germline trimming cut 4 bases from V and 6 bases from J; bases unmatched to any gene: 1. CDR3 protein: CASSSLAGGEQYF. CDR3 DNA (partial): TGTGCCAGCAGTTCACTAGCGGGAGGCGAG.

This clone was seen ten or more times. Read coverage stops 3 residues before the CDR3 terminus; the germline J gene supplies the remainder. V usage is TRBV9 and J usage is TRBJ1-5, with D possibly TRBD1 on 6 matching bases. V lost 4 bases to trimming and J lost 0 bases, with 11 bases between them. This CDR3 has 15 amino acids. Germline CDR1 SGDLS, CDR2 YYNGEE. The sequenced CDR3 bases are TGTGCCAGCAGCCGGGACACTTATAGCAATCAGCCC. Translation gives CASSRDTYSNQP. The whole CDR3 protein reads CASSRDTYSNQPQHF.

This clone was counted at least ten times. CDR3 DNA, as far as it was read: TGTGCCAGTAGCATCACGGGGGAACCCTCCTACGAG. Translated, it gives CASSITGEPSYE. The whole CDR3 sequence reads CASSITGEPSYEQYF. The J gene is TRBJ2-7, the V gene TRBV19; TRBD2 is a possible D gene (6 bases). The read ends 3 residues early relative to the CDR3; the germline J gene fills the gap. V lost 6 bases, J lost 0 bases, and 15 bases lay in between. CDR1 is LNHDA, CDR2 SQIVND, per germline (reference sequence). The CDR3 runs to 15 residues.

This clone was recorded at least ten times. The part of the CDR3 DNA that was read is TGTGCCAGCAGCTTTAACAATGAG. This gives the protein CASSFNNE. The whole CDR3 region reads CASSFNNEQFF. This rearrangement joins TRBV7-8 to TRBJ2-1; no clear D. The read gets to within 3 residues of the CDR3 end, and the germline J gene fills in the rest. V lost 3 bases to trimming and J lost 5 bases, with 2 bases between them. This CDR3 spans 11 amino acids. The germline CDR1 and CDR2 sequences are SGHVS and FQNEAQ.

This clone appeared many times. The read halts 3 residues ahead of the CDR3 end, with the missing end drawn from the germline J gene. V is TRBV12-3 or TRBV12-4 and J is TRBJ1-1, with a possible D match to TRBD1 (6 bases). V lost 5 bases and J 3 bases, leaving 13 bases between the germline ends. This CDR3 region has 14 residues. The CDR3 spells CASSPQGFYTEAFF. The covered CDR3 bases are TGTGCCAGCAGTCCCCAGGGGTTCTACACTGAA.

This clone was counted many times. The read gets to within 3 residues of the CDR3 end, and the germline J gene fills in the rest. This chain connects TRBV7-9 to TRBJ2-5, with D tentatively TRBD1 (5 bases). The germline gives CDR1 SEHNR, CDR2 FQNEAQ (reference sequence). The CDR3 has 13 amino acids. V gave up 5 bases and J gave up 1 base, with 8 bases separating them. Incomplete CDR3 DNA: TGTGCCAGCAGCGACGACAGCCAAGAGACC. The encoded protein is CASSDDSQET. The entire CDR3 reads CASSDDSQETQYF. The variable domain in full, with the rest retrieved from reference TRBV7-9 and TRBJ2-5, is DTGVSQNPRHKITKRGQNVTFRCDPISEHNRLYWYRQTLGQGPEFLTYFQNEAQLEKSRLLSDRFSAERPKGSFSTLEIQRTEQGDSAMYLCASSDDSQETQYFGPGTRLLVL.

This clone was counted many times. The read finishes 3 residues shy of the CDR3 end, and the germline J gene is used to complete it. The V and J genes are TRBV29-1 and TRBJ2-7; 8 positions match TRBD1. J was trimmed by 6 bases and V by 6 bases; bases with no gene match: 4. The CDR3 is 11 amino acids. Germline V gene data show CDR1 as SQVTM and CDR2 as ANQGSEA. The part of the CDR3 DNA that was read is TGCAGCGTAGACAGGGGTGGCGAG. This encodes CSVDRGGE. The complete CDR3 sequence is CSVDRGGEQYF.